Listed here are 6 T cell receptor beta chains from one sample, sequenced in a study of CD8+ T cells in alopecia areata. Following extraction, RNA underwent reverse transcription to cDNA, which served as the sequencing template. TCRdb's table, derived via immunoSEQ multiplex PCR, lists solely in-frame clones and lacks some. Of 20,000 to 30,000 clones in the sample, 52% were seen once. Sequenced input: NKG2D-high CD8+ T cells sorted from blood. These receptor sequences come from a human donor with alopecia areata.

This clone has more than one count but fewer than ten. V usage is TRBV5-1 and J usage is TRBJ2-5; 7 positions match TRBD1. With 4 bases clipped from V and 1 base from J, the junction kept 10 bases outside the gene matches. This CDR3 is 16 amino acids long. From germline, CDR1 is SGHRS and CDR2 YFSETQ. CDR3 nucleotides: TGCGCCAGCAGCCGTTGGAGCCGGGACAGCCAAGAGACCCAGTACTTC. This sequence encodes CASSRWSRDSQETQYF. Based on the CDR3 plus reference TRBV5-1 and TRBJ2-5, the full variable domain is KAGVTQTPRYLIKTRGQQVTLSCSPISGHRSVSWYQQTPGQGLQFLFEYFSETQRNKGNFPGRFSGRQFSNSRSEMNVSTLELGDSALYLCASSRWSRDSQETQYFGPGTRLLVL.

This clone was picked up one time. The J gene is TRBJ2-7, the V gene TRBV9; D might be TRBD1 (6 bases). This CDR3 region has 13 residues. Trimming left V 3 bases short and J 3 bases short, with 10 bases between. Germline lookup yields CDR1 SGDLS and CDR2 YYNGEE. The CDR3 DNA follows: TGTGCCAGCAGCGGCCAAGGGGGCTACGAGCAGTACTTC. This translates into CASSGQGGYEQYF.

The gene calls are TRBV21-1 and TRBJ1-2. TRBV21-1 counts as a pseudogene. This CDR3 is 13 amino acids long. The CDR3 DNA is TGTGCCAGCAGCAAGCATCGGGCGCGCGGCTACACCTTC. Protein sequence: CASSKHRARGYTF.

This clone showed up just once. V is TRBV5-1 and J is TRBJ2-1; D unclear. Trimming cost V 4 bases and J 4 bases, with 12 bases left between them. The germline gives CDR1 SGHRS, CDR2 YFSETQ. The CDR3 has 14 residues. DNA for the CDR3: TGCGCCAGCAGCCAAGACTGGGCGTACAATGAGCAGTTCTTC. Its translation is CASSQDWAYNEQFF.

This clone was found a few times. CDR3 residues: CASSGGSDDTQYF. The CDR3 coding sequence is TGTGCCAGCAGTGGAGGGTCTGACGATACGCAGTATTTT. V gene TRBV6-5 combines with J gene TRBJ2-3, with TRBD2 as a possible D gene (6 bases). The CDR3 is 13 residues long. Germline V gene sequence: CDR1 MNHEY, CDR2 SVGAGI. V shed 5 bases and J shed 6 bases, with 12 bases lying between them.

The chain recombines TRBV7-8 with TRBJ2-1, with 13 bases that match TRBD2. The CDR3 is made up of 17 amino acids. The V segment lost 5 bases and the J segment 10 bases; nucleotides outside the gene matches: 14. Germline loops: CDR1 SGHVS, CDR2 FQNEAQ. The CDR3 reads CASSLLTGTSGIREQFF. The CDR3 bases are TGTGCCAGCAGCCTTTTAACGGGGACTAGCGGGATTAGGGAGCAGTTCTTC.